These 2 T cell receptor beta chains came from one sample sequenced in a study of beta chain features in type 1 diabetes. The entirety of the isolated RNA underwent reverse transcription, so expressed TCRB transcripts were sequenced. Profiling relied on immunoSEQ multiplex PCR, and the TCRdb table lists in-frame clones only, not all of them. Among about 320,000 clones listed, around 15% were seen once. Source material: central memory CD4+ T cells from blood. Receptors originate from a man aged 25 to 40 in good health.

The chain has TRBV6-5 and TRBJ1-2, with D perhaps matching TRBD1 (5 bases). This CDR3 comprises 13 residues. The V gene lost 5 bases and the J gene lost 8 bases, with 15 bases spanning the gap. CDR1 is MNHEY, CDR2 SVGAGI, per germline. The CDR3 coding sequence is TGTGCCAGCAGTCCAGGACAACTACGCGGCTACACCTTC. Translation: CASSPGQLRGYTF.

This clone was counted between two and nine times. The CDR3 reads CASRWDRGAYEQYF. As DNA, the CDR3 is TGTGCCAGCAGATGGGACAGGGGGGCCTACGAGCAGTACTTC. The J gene is TRBJ2-7, the V gene TRBV6-1, with 11 bases fitting TRBD1. CDR1 is MNHNS and CDR2 is SASEGT in the germline V gene. The V and J ends lost 6 bases and 2 bases, in that order; junction bases with no gene match: 3. The CDR3 loop spans 14 amino acids.